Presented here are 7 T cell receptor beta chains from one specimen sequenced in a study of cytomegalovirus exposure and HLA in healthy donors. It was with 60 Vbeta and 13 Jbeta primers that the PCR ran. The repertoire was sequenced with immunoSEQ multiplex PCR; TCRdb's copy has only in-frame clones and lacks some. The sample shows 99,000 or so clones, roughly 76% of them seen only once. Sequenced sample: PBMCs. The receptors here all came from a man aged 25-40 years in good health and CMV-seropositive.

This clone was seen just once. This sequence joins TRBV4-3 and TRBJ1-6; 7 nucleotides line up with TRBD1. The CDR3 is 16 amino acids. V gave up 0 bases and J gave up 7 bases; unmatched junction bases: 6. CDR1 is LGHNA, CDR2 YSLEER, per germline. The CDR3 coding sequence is TGCGCCAGCAGCCAAGAGCAGCGCAGGGGGAATTCACCCCTCCACTTT. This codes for CASSQEQRRGNSPLHF.

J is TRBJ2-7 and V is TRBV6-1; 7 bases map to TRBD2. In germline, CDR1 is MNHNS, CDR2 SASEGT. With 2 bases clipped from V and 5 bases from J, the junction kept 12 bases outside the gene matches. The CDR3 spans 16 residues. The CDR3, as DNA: TGTGCCAGCAGTGAACGAAGATGGGGGGGAGGCAACGAGCAGTACTTC. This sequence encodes CASSERRWGGGNEQYF.

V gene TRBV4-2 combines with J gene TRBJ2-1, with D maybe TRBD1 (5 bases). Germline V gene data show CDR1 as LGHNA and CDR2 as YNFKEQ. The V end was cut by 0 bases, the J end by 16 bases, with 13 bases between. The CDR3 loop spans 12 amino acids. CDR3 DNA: TGTGCCAGCAGCCAAGAGGGGCTCGAGGTATTCTTC. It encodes CASSQEGLEVFF.

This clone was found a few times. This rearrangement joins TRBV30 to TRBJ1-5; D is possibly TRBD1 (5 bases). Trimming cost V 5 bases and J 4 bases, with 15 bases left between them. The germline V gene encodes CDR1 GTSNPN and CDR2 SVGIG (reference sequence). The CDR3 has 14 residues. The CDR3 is CAWGGDLQNQPQHF. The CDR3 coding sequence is TGTGCCTGGGGCGGGGACCTGCAGAATCAGCCCCAGCATTTT.

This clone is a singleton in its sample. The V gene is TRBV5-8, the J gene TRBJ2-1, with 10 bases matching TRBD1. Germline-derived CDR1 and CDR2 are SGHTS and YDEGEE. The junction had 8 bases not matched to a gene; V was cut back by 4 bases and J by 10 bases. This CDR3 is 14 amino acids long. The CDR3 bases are TGTGCCAGCAGCCAGGGACAGGGGATCGCCGAGCAGTTCTTC. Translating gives CASSQGQGIAEQFF. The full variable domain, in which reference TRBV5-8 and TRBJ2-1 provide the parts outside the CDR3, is EAGVTQSPTHLIKTRGQQATLRCSPISGHTSVYWYQQALGLGLQFLLWYDEGEERNRGNFPPRFSGRQFPNYSSELNVNALELEDSALYLCASSQGQGIAEQFFGPGTRLTVL.

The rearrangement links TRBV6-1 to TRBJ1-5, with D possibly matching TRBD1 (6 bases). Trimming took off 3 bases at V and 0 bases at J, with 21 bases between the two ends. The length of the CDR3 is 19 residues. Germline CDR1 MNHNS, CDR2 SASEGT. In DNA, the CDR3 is TGTGCCAGCAGTGACCACCCCGATCTGACAGGAGCTAGCAATCAGCCCCAGCATTTT. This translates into CASSDHPDLTGASNQPQHF.

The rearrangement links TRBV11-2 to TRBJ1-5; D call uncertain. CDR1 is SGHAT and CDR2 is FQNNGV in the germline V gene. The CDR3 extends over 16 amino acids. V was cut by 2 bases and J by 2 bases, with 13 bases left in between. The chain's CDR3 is CASSLSGGFGNQPQHF. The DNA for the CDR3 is TGTGCCAGCAGCTTATCAGGCGGGTTTGGCAATCAGCCCCAGCATTTT.